These 25 T cell receptor beta chains were sequenced from one sample in a study of shared clonotypes between healthy human individuals. TCRdb's copy holds only in-frame clones and misses some; the assay was immunoSEQ multiplex PCR. Of hundreds of thousands of clones listed, more than 75% are singletons. Sequencing was done on a sample of PBMCs. Receptors were obtained from a woman in her thirties or forties in good health. Some clones in this sample may be carry-over from other donors' samples.

This clone was detected only once. A read error is likely here: a far larger clone is one base away. The chain combines TRBV29-1 with TRBJ1-1, with a tentative D call TRBD1 (6 bases). There are 17 residues in the CDR3. Germline assignment: CDR1 SQVTM and CDR2 ANQGSEA. The CDR3 reads CSVEDPNGRGMGTEALF. The CDR3 DNA reads as TGCAGCGTTGAAGATCCCAACGGGAGGGGGATGGGCACTGAAGCTCTCTTT.

The V call is TRBV19, the J call TRBJ2-7; 8 bases are a match to TRBD1. Germline lookup yields CDR1 LNHDA and CDR2 SQIVND (reference sequence). J gave up 3 bases and V 7 bases, and 11 bases lay outside the gene matches. CDR3 length: 15 residues. CDR3 in amino acids: CASTETPDRDYEQYF. CDR3 bases: TGTGCCAGTACCGAAACCCCGGACAGGGACTACGAGCAGTACTTC.

The rearrangement links TRBV20-1 to TRBJ1-2; D gene unclear. The CDR3 covers 11 residues. V lost 6 bases, J lost 8 bases, and 13 bases lay in between. Looked up from germline, CDR1 is DFQATT and CDR2 is SNEGSKA (reference sequence). The CDR3 reads CSATGPEGYTF. The CDR3 nucleotides are TGCAGTGCCACGGGCCCCGAGGGCTACACCTTC.

This chain connects TRBV12-5 to TRBJ1-1, with D hard to call. Germline assignment: CDR1 LGHNT and CDR2 FRNRAP. The CDR3 sequence is 13 residues long. Trimming pared 1 base from V and 4 bases from J, leaving 7 bases between. The CDR3 spells CASGLGVRTEAFF. In DNA, the CDR3 is TGTGCTAGTGGTTTGGGGGTTCGCACTGAAGCTTTCTTT.

The rearrangement links TRBV29-1 to TRBJ2-7; D unresolved. The CDR3 runs 12 residues. The V and J ends lost 7 bases and 4 bases respectively, with 14 bases between them. CDR1 and CDR2 (germline): SQVTM, ANQGSEA. The CDR3 DNA is TGCAGCGCCCGAGACTCGGATTACGAGCAGTACTTC. Its protein is CSARDSDYEQYF.

This rearrangement joins TRBV5-1 to TRBJ2-7; D ambiguous. CDR3 size: 12 residues. Germline V gene sequence: CDR1 SGHRS, CDR2 YFSETQ. Deletions cut 1 base from V and 6 bases from J, with 8 bases between. CDR3 in DNA: TGCGCCAGCAGCTTGATACGTGGCGAGCAGTACTTC. Its protein is CASSLIRGEQYF.

This chain connects TRBV7-3 to TRBJ2-1; 10 bases agree with TRBD1. The J segment lost 6 bases and the V segment lost 1 base, leaving 9 bases of the junction unmatched. This CDR3 is built from 17 residues. Germline CDR1 and CDR2: SGHTA and FQGTGA. The CDR3 protein is CASSLIARQGAGNEQFF. The CDR3 nucleotides read TGTGCCAGCAGCTTAATCGCTCGACAGGGGGCCGGCAATGAGCAGTTCTTC.

The chain is built from TRBV7-6 and TRBJ1-3; D call uncertain. Trimming removed 5 bases at V and 5 bases at J, with 7 bases between. Germline V gives CDR1 SGHVS, CDR2 FNYEAQ. This CDR3 has 12 residues. In DNA, the CDR3 is TGTGCCAGCAGCCGAGGGAGAAACACCATATATTTT. Amino acids: CASSRGRNTIYF.

This chain joins TRBV4-1 and TRBJ2-1; D unclear. Germline V gene data show CDR1 as MGHRA and CDR2 as YSYEKL. The CDR3 consists of 16 residues. V lost 5 bases and J 4 bases, leaving 18 bases between the germline ends. CDR3 in DNA: TGCGCCAGCAGCACGAGTACCCAAAAAAGATACAATGAGCAGTTCTTC. Translating it yields CASSTSTQKRYNEQFF.

The chain links TRBV18 to TRBJ1-5, with no clear D. Trimming pared 3 bases from V and 5 bases from J, leaving 8 bases between. Germline CDR1 KGHSH, CDR2 LQKENI. This CDR3 is 13 amino acids long. The CDR3 spells CASSPNPDQPQHF. The CDR3 coding sequence is TGTGCCAGCTCACCGAACCCGGATCAGCCCCAGCATTTT.

This clone turned up a few times. The chain links TRBV7-2 to TRBJ1-5; 9 bases match TRBD1. V shed 5 bases and J 9 bases; nucleotides not matched to a gene: 8. CDR1 SGHTA and CDR2 FQGNSA come from the germline V gene. CDR3 length equals 14 residues. CDR3 DNA: TGTGCCAGCAGCCATGGACAGGGGAGTCTGCCCCAGCATTTT. Amino acids: CASSHGQGSLPQHF. Full variable domain (rest looked up from reference TRBV7-2 and TRBJ1-5): GAGVSQSPSNKVTEKGKDVELRCDPISGHTALYWYRQSLGQGLEFLIYFQGNSAPDKSGLPSDRFSAERTGGSVSTLTIQRTQQEDSAVYLCASSHGQGSLPQHFGDGTRLSIL.

The chain uses TRBV6-4 and TRBJ2-6; D unclear. This CDR3 comprises 14 residues. CDR1 is MRHNA, CDR2 SNTAGT, per germline. Trimming removed 9 bases at V and 4 bases at J, with 13 bases between. The CDR3 nucleotides are TGTGCCAGTGCTGCTAAGGAAGGGGCCAACGTCCTGACTTTC. Translated: CASAAKEGANVLTF.

The rearrangement joins TRBV5-1 to TRBJ2-5; D is undetermined. This CDR3 comprises 14 residues. Germline loops: CDR1 SGHRS, CDR2 YFSETQ. The ends were cut back, 4 bases at V and 5 bases at J, with 15 bases in the middle. This CDR3 is CASSGPSQGETQYF. The DNA for the CDR3 is TGCGCCAGCAGCGGACCCTCTCAAGGGGAGACCCAGTACTTC.

The chain is built from TRBV5-6 and TRBJ2-3; 10 positions match TRBD2. There are 16 residues in the CDR3. CDR1 is SGHDT, CDR2 YYEEEE, per germline. V was pared by 2 bases and J by 5 bases, with 8 bases of the junction left unmatched. CDR3 sequence (DNA): TGTGCCAGCAGCTTCCCCTCTCTAGCGGGAGTAGATACGCAGTATTTT. Its protein is CASSFPSLAGVDTQYF.

J is TRBJ2-1 and V is TRBV11-2; 8 bases map to TRBD2. Germline V gene data show CDR1 as SGHAT and CDR2 as FQNNGV. V lost 6 bases and J lost 3; bases outside the gene matches: 10. The CDR3 has 16 amino acids. Written as DNA, the CDR3 is TGTGCCAGCAGTACCACCGGGACTAGGATCTACAATGAGCAGTTCTTC. It encodes CASSTTGTRIYNEQFF. Full variable domain (missing parts from reference TRBV11-2 and TRBJ2-1): EAGVAQSPRYKIIEKRQSVAFWCNPISGHATLYWYQQILGQGPKLLIQFQNNGVVDDSQLPKDRFSAERLKGVDSTLKIQPAKLEDSAVYLCASSTTGTRIYNEQFFGPGTRLTVL.

The gene calls are TRBV30 and TRBJ2-1; 13 bases are a match to TRBD2. Trimming cost V 3 bases and J 9 bases; bases outside gene matches: 8. The germline V gene encodes CDR1 GTSNPN and CDR2 SVGIG (reference sequence). The CDR3 sequence is 15 residues long. The CDR3 here is CAWRAGTSGTREQFF. Here the CDR3 DNA reads TGTGCCTGGAGGGCCGGGACTAGCGGGACTCGTGAGCAGTTCTTC.

In this sample, this clone is medium-sized. Other DNA sequences from this sample encode an identical CDR3 as well. The J gene is TRBJ1-2, the V gene TRBV4-1; D possibly corresponds to TRBD1 (5 bases). V was cut by 0 bases and J by 4 bases, with 9 bases left in between. This CDR3 has 14 amino acids. The germline V gene encodes CDR1 MGHRA and CDR2 YSYEKL. This chain's CDR3 is CASSQDRVGYGYTF. The CDR3 nucleotides read TGCGCCAGCAGCCAAGACAGGGTGGGCTATGGCTACACCTTC.

The chain has TRBV30 and TRBJ1-4; D call uncertain. The germline V and J ends were trimmed by 3 bases and 0 bases, with 26 bases remaining between them. Germline V gene lookup returns CDR1 GTSNPN and CDR2 SVGIG (reference sequence). This CDR3 has 20 residues. The CDR3 sequence: CAWSWRWPGKGSATNEKLFF. Here the CDR3 DNA reads TGTGCCTGGAGCTGGAGGTGGCCCGGGAAGGGTTCGGCAACTAATGAAAAACTGTTTTTT.

This clone showed up just once. The rearrangement links TRBV5-1 to TRBJ2-5, with TRBD1 matching over 8 bases. Germline trimming cut 4 bases from V and 2 bases from J; bases unmatched to any gene: 10. Germline assignment: CDR1 SGHRS and CDR2 YFSETQ. The CDR3 runs to 16 residues. The DNA of the CDR3 is TGCGCCAGCAGCAGAAACAGGGGGAACGGGCAAGAGACCCAGTACTTC. It specifies CASSRNRGNGQETQYF. The full variable domain, rest sourced from reference TRBV5-1 and TRBJ2-5, is KAGVTQTPRYLIKTRGQQVTLSCSPISGHRSVSWYQQTPGQGLQFLFEYFSETQRNKGNFPGRFSGRQFSNSRSEMNVSTLELGDSALYLCASSRNRGNGQETQYFGPGTRLLVL.

This chain joins TRBV6-1 and TRBJ2-3; a possible D gene is TRBD2 (6 bases). There are 18 residues in the CDR3. From germline, CDR1 is MNHNS and CDR2 SASEGT. V was shortened by 1 base and J by 6 bases, with 23 bases between the two germline ends. The CDR3 DNA reads TGTGCCAGCAGTGAAGAACAAGCGGCGGGACCGGCGCGCGATACGCAGTATTTT. This translates into CASSEEQAAGPARDTQYF.

The chain combines TRBV11-3 with TRBJ2-3; D gene unclear. Trimming took off 0 bases at V and 5 bases at J, with 6 bases between the two ends. Germline V gene data show CDR1 as SGHNT and CDR2 as YENEEA. The CDR3 totals 13 residues. CDR3 residues: CASSLDRRDTQYF. CDR3 bases: TGTGCCAGCAGCTTAGATCGGAGAGATACGCAGTATTTT.

The chain joins TRBV6-5 to TRBJ1-1, with D perhaps matching TRBD1 (6 bases). Deletions cut 6 bases from V and 4 bases from J, with 12 bases between. The germline gives CDR1 MNHEY, CDR2 SVGAGI. The CDR3 is 13 residues long. The CDR3 region has the DNA TGTGCCAGCAGCCCGGGACAAAGCACTGAAGCTTTCTTT. This sequence encodes CASSPGQSTEAFF.

The rearrangement links TRBV15 to TRBJ2-3; 12 bases are a match to TRBD2. The trim removed 0 bases at V and 4 bases at J, leaving 2 bases unmatched. The CDR3 loop spans 16 amino acids. Germline assignment: CDR1 LNHNV and CDR2 YYDKDF (reference sequence). The CDR3 DNA sequence: TGTGCCACCAGCAGAGATCGACTAGCGGGAGCAGATACGCAGTATTTT. Translating it yields CATSRDRLAGADTQYF.

The chain employs TRBV27 and TRBJ1-4; D gene unclear. Per the germline V gene, CDR1 is MNHEY and CDR2 is SMNVEV (reference sequence). With 2 bases removed from V and 4 bases from J, the gap between germline ends came to 8 bases. The CDR3 runs 14 residues. The CDR3 region has the DNA TGTGCCAGCAGTTTACTACAGCGTAATGAAAAACTGTTTTTT. Encoded protein: CASSLLQRNEKLFF.

The V gene is TRBV5-6, the J gene TRBJ2-1, with TRBD1 as a possible D gene (5 bases). With 0 bases removed from V and 15 bases from J, the gap between germline ends came to 13 bases. Germline V gene sequence: CDR1 SGHDT, CDR2 YYEEEE. The CDR3 consists of 12 residues. CDR3 protein: CASSLGRGTRFF. In DNA form, the CDR3 reads TGTGCCAGCAGCTTGGGTAGGGGAACAAGGTTCTTC.